The entry below gives a single TCR beta chain sequence along with its context. V was cut by 3 bases and J by 9 bases, with 19 bases left in between. The germline V gene has CDR1 SGHRS and CDR2 YFSETQ. The CDR3 consists of 15 residues. This entry comes from a study of blood T cell repertoires in COVID-19. Across the whole study: Cohort 3 donors were reported recovered after two negative PCRs, clearance, or symptom resolution. Donors in the United States, Italy and Spain gave samples during acute or convalescent COVID-19.

Participant age was about 18 to 89 years, and participants resided in roughly 25 US areas. In the source study's methods: Amplification of reference gene primers provided the estimated nucleated cell counts. Data came from immunoSEQ multiplex PCR; TCRdb stores just in-frame clones and leaves some out. V and J calls and clone size come straight from that table; D and trimming were deduced from the DNA. Seen here are 120,000 to 150,000 clones, under 90% observed once, and the top ten hold more than 3%. The chain employs TRBV5-1 and TRBJ2-1; a weak D match, TRBD2 (6 bases). This sequence was found in a man aged 50 or older in a cohort exposed to, infected with or recovered from COVID-19 (not recorded which). Input material: PBMCs or T cells enriched from blood (not recorded which). The CDR3 protein is CASSYEAGREFEQFF. The DNA for the CDR3 is TGCGCCAGCAGCTACGAAGCAGGACGGGAGTTTGAGCAGTTCTTC.